This section outlines one TCR beta chain sequence together with its context. The antigen remains unidentified. This sample is part of a study of cytomegalovirus exposure and HLA in healthy donors. Germline CDR1 reads MGHRA; CDR2 reads YSYEKL. The CDR3 sequence is 16 residues long. V lost 0 bases and J 9 bases, leaving 15 bases between the germline ends. Study-wide findings and caveats: HLA allele associations emerged for roughly 16,000 TCR beta sequences in a later analysis, at 0.05 false discovery rate.

The PCR was carried out with 60 Vbeta primers and 13 Jbeta primers. Using immunoSEQ multiplex PCR, the repertoire was profiled, and TCRdb retains in-frame clones only, with some absent. The table includes some 100,000 clones, about 70% detected once. The sample was PBMCs. This receptor was identified in a woman between 40 and 50 years old in good health and CMV-seropositive. The genes are TRBV4-1 and TRBJ1-6, with a tentative D call TRBD1 (6 bases). CDR3 nucleotide sequence: TGCGCCAGCAGCCAAGAAGGGGGATCTCCGACTTCACCCCTCCACTTT. Residues: CASSQEGGSPTSPLHF.